This T cell receptor (beta chain) was identified in a study of blood T cell repertoires in COVID-19. Study-level information: Sites across the United States, Italy and Spain contributed samples from acute and convalescent COVID-19. T cells, B-cell-depleted T cells, or PBMCs supplied cDNA or gDNA.

Original processing notes: Reference gene primer amplification gave estimated nucleated cell counts. Measured with immunoSEQ multiplex PCR; TCRdb has only the in-frame clones, and not every one. Clonal size and the V and J genes are those of that table, whereas D and trimming came from the DNA. The repertoire consists of a few hundred thousand clones, with roughly 89% occurring once and the leading ten covering 4% to 5%. The CDR3 contains 16 residues. The trim removed 0 bases at V and 5 bases at J, leaving 5 bases unmatched. Germline V gene lookup returns CDR1 SGHNT and CDR2 YYREEE (reference sequence).

Sequenced sample: peripheral blood. This receptor was identified in a woman aged 40 to 50 who had recovered from COVID-19. The rearrangement joins TRBV5-4 to TRBJ2-5, with 12 bases identical to TRBD2. The CDR3 coding sequence is TGTGCCAGCAGCTTGGCAGGACTAGCGGGATGGGAGACCCAGTACTTC. Residues: CASSLAGLAGWETQYF.